These T cell receptor beta chains were read from a single sample in a study of T cells expressing NK-cell markers. TCRdb reprocessed the 5' RACE reads, with one entry per CDR3 protein and no DNA. This sample's clone table lists approximately 150,000 distinct CDR3 sequences. What was sequenced was blood T cells: a sorted CD56 or NKG2C T cell subset, CD4+ or CD8+ T cells, or bulk PBMC T cells (not recorded which). These receptor sequences come from a man between 18 and 35 years old in good health. Each CDR3 is given with its conserved first and last residue.

j_call v_call cdr3_aa
TRBJ2-3 TRBV6-1 CASRGLGATDTQYF
TRBJ2-2 TRBV24-1 CATSGVAGTGELFF
TRBJ2-1 TRBV12-3/TRBV12-4 CASRKLAGGLDNEQFF
TRBJ2-2 TRBV12-3/TRBV12-4 CASRVAGDTGELFF
TRBJ2-7 TRBV28 CASSLRGANLPYEQYF
TRBJ2-1 TRBV12-3/TRBV12-4 CASSFPVVAITGQYNEQFF
TRBJ2-7 TRBV10-3 CAIGTGTSVDEQYF
TRBJ2-1 TRBV4-2 CASSQTGTSGSWEQFF
TRBJ2-7 TRBV7-9 CASSPGPRDEQYF
TRBJ2-1 TRBV10-2 CASSVPEGLEALDEQFF
TRBJ2-1 TRBV24-1 CATSDLQTSGSYNEQFF
TRBJ1-1 TRBV30 CAWSTGQGWTEAFF
TRBJ2-7 TRBV5-1 CASSLSTIKYEQYF
TRBJ1-5 TRBV24-1 CATSDSVINSNQPQHF
TRBJ2-3 TRBV27 CASSPLAGGSDTQYF
TRBJ2-3 TRBV18 CASSPPWGLGADTQYF
TRBJ2-1 TRBV6-2/TRBV6-3 CASSYRGTSGLYNEQFF
TRBJ2-1 TRBV12-3/TRBV12-4 CASSKDRGSVSYNEQFF
TRBJ2-7 TRBV3-1 CASSQDLYEQYF
TRBJ2-1 TRBV5-6 CASSTVTFEQFF
TRBJ2-3 TRBV15 CATSREASLDYTDTQYF
TRBJ2-3 TRBV2 CASGPNLDTDTQYF
TRBJ2-1 TRBV24-1 CATSDGLNEQFF
TRBJ2-1 TRBV5-1 CASSFSSGKDEQFF
TRBJ2-1 TRBV9 CASSVEGQTYYNEQFF
TRBJ2-3 TRBV7-9 CASSPRTSASTDTQYF
TRBJ2-5 TRBV20-1 CSAEDRVYQETQYF
TRBJ2-1 TRBV7-2 CASSPGSGNEQFF
TRBJ2-1 TRBV20-1 CSARAESKQFF
TRBJ2-1 TRBV29-1 CSADPLAGDNEQFF
TRBJ2-7 TRBV4-3 CASSQGELLDEQYF
TRBJ2-1 TRBV6-1 CASSETTEDSSFQFF
TRBJ2-1 TRBV9 CASSDSVGRGEQFF
TRBJ2-1 TRBV27 CASSLLAGGPPNEQFF
TRBJ2-1 TRBV29-1 CSANGLAIYNEQFF
TRBJ1-5 TRBV24-1 CATYAQGAGNQPQHF
TRBJ2-5 TRBV15 CATSRDGPAAQETQYF
TRBJ2-1 TRBV2 CASRGQGTEQFF
TRBJ2-5 TRBV20-1 CSASSGRDEYF
TRBJ2-1 TRBV19 CASSDRGIGYNEQFF
TRBJ2-7 TRBV28 CASKKGPSLTYEQYF
TRBJ2-3 TRBV3-1 CASSQDGLASTDTQYF
TRBJ2-7 TRBV23-1 CASSQSEQGLLAYEQYF
TRBJ1-1 TRBV9 CASSVARDRENTEAFF
TRBJ2-3 TRBV6-2/TRBV6-3 CASSYGLPAPTDTQYF
TRBJ2-2 TRBV27 CASSPSRGTGELFF
TRBJ2-1 TRBV7-2 CASSPVVIAAYNEQFF
TRBJ2-7 TRBV12-3/TRBV12-4 CASSSSPGTTLSSYEQYF
TRBJ2-1 TRBV3-1 CASSQGVLAGGHEQFF
TRBJ2-1 TRBV20-1 CSARVPPGFYNEQFF
TRBJ2-6 TRBV7-8 CASSLPRTAISGANVLTF